These T cell receptor beta chains were read from a single sample in a study of cytotoxic CD8 clonotypes in ibrutinib-treated CLL. Generated by immunoSEQ multiplex PCR, the TCRdb table keeps only in-frame clones and is missing some. This sample yields roughly 150,000 clones, of which 84% are seen a single time; about 4.6% belongs to the top ten. The source was PBMCs, collected after 24 months of ibrutinib treatment. These receptors originate from a human donor with chronic lymphocytic leukemia. The CDR3 runs from the conserved cysteine through the conserved F or W. Each record gives: D gene, clone size, V gene, J gene, CDR3 protein, CDR3 DNA. A D gene is named only where the DNA matches it firmly. Not all rows give a size; the values are once, few, many and, for expanded clones, a class.

-	-	TRBV6-1	TRBJ1-1	CATQNEGYTEAFF	TGTGCCACCCAAAACGAGGGGTACACTGAAGCTTTCTTT
-	-	TRBV7-9	TRBJ1-3	CAGDRAGGGNTIYF	TGTGCCGGAGACCGCGCGGGGGGCGGAAACACCATATATTTT
-	-	TRBV30	TRBJ1-1	CAWRGQVPNTEAFF	TGTGCCTGGAGGGGGCAGGTTCCGAACACTGAAGCTTTCTTT
TRBD1	-	TRBV18	TRBJ1-6	CASSPFVPGGDSPLHF	TGTGCCAGCTCACCATTCGTTCCAGGGGGCGACTCACCCCTCCACTTT
-	once	TRBV5-1	TRBJ2-3	CASSREGPGTDTQYF	TGCGCCAGCAGCCGTGAGGGGCCCGGCACAGATACGCAGTATTTT
TRBD1	-	TRBV7-8	TRBJ1-2	CASSSRTGSNYGYTF	TGTGCCAGCAGCTCTAGGACAGGGTCCAACTATGGCTACACCTTC
TRBD1	-	TRBV28	TRBJ1-4	CASRERQGSKLFF	TGTGCCAGCAGAGAACGACAGGGGTCCAAACTGTTTTTT
TRBD1	-	TRBV30	TRBJ2-2	CAWRQGAGTGELFF	TGTGCCTGGAGACAGGGGGCAGGAACCGGGGAGCTGTTTTTT
-	-	TRBV11-3	TRBJ2-1	CASSFNRNEQFF	TGTGCCAGCAGCTTTAATAGGAATGAGCAGTTCTTC
-	-	TRBV7-9	TRBJ2-2	CASSLVYTTTDTGELFF	TGTGCCAGCAGCTTAGTGTATACCACGACTGACACCGGGGAGCTGTTTTTT
TRBD1	-	TRBV4-2	TRBJ1-2	CASSHPGQGYGYTF	TGTGCCAGCAGCCACCCGGGACAGGGCTATGGCTACACCTTC
-	-	TRBV10-1	TRBJ1-1	CATQETICAFF	TGCGCCACCCAAGAGACGATTTGTGCTTTCTTT
TRBD2	-	TRBV18	TRBJ2-7	CASSHGGRGGEQYF	TGTGCCAGCTCACACGGAGGGAGGGGAGGGGAGCAGTACTTC
TRBD2	-	TRBV2	TRBJ2-7	CASSEFSVGLAYEQYF	TGTGCCAGCAGTGAATTCTCCGTCGGACTAGCGTACGAGCAGTACTTC
-	-	TRBV2	TRBJ2-4	CASSVKGRGASQLAKNIQYF	TGTGCCAGCAGTGTTAAAGGGCGGGGAGCAAGCCAACTAGCCAAAAACATTCAGTACTTC
-	-	TRBV5-1	TRBJ1-1	CASRVGSTEAFF	TGCGCCAGCAGGGTGGGGAGCACTGAAGCTTTCTTT
-	-	TRBV5-1	TRBJ1-1	CASSAGGQNTEAFF	TGCGCCAGCAGCGCGGGAGGGCAAAACACTGAAGCTTTCTTT
-	-	TRBV6-5	TRBJ2-1	CASSYSGSHNEQFF	TGTGCCAGCAGTTACTCGGGGTCCCACAATGAGCAGTTCTTC
-	-	TRBV28	TRBJ1-1	CASRDRVLNTEAFF	TGTGCCAGCAGGGACCGGGTTTTGAACACTGAAGCTTTCTTT
TRBD1	-	TRBV7-2	TRBJ1-3	CASSYFTGGTGNTIYF	TGTGCCAGCAGCTACTTTACAGGGGGGACTGGAAACACCATATATTTT
TRBD2	-	TRBV7-2	TRBJ2-1	CASSFSGGGSYNEQFF	TGTGCCAGCAGCTTCTCCGGGGGGGGCTCCTACAATGAGCAGTTCTTC